The 9 T cell receptor beta chains below come from one sample, sequenced in a study of cytomegalovirus exposure and HLA in healthy donors. The assay was immunoSEQ multiplex PCR, and TCRdb's table has in-frame clones only and misses some. The sample lists about 110,000 clones; around 85% were seen once. The sequenced sample was PBMCs. The receptors originated from a woman aged 18-29 years in good health and CMV-seronegative.

The J gene is TRBJ1-4, the V gene TRBV6-1; weak D call: TRBD1 (6 bases). Germline assignment: CDR1 MNHNS and CDR2 SASEGT. Trimming took off 4 bases at V and 8 bases at J, with 14 bases between the two ends. The CDR3 spans 14 residues. The CDR3 DNA reads TGTGCCAGCAGTGGATACGACAGGCACGAAAAACTGTTTTTT. This sequence encodes CASSGYDRHEKLFF.

Only a few counts were recorded for this clone. This chain connects TRBV7-2 to TRBJ1-4; tentatively, D is TRBD1 (6 bases). This CDR3 comprises 15 residues. Germline V gene data show CDR1 as SGHTA and CDR2 as FQGNSA. Trimming shortened V by 7 bases and J by 2 bases, and 14 bases separated the two germline ends. CDR3 region: CASTITGTTNEKLFF. The CDR3 DNA is TGTGCCAGCACCATTACAGGGACCACTAATGAAAAACTGTTTTTT.

The chain has TRBV25-1 and TRBJ2-5; D call uncertain. Germline CDR1 reads MGHDK; CDR2 reads SYGVNS. Between the trimmed V and J ends, which lost 3 bases and 0 bases, there was a span of 5 bases. The CDR3 is made up of 13 amino acids. This CDR3 is CASSDPYQETQYF. As DNA, the CDR3 is TGTGCCAGCAGTGACCCGTACCAAGAGACCCAGTACTTC.

This clone was detected only once. This chain uses TRBV28 with TRBJ2-1; D perhaps matches TRBD2 (6 bases). This CDR3 contains 18 residues. Between the trimmed V and J ends, which lost 5 bases and 1 base, there was a span of 21 bases. Looked up from germline, CDR1 is MDHEN and CDR2 is SYDVKM. The CDR3: CASSTRDAGSGSYNEQFF. CDR3 bases: TGTGCCAGCAGTACGCGGGACGCCGGCTCGGGATCCTACAATGAGCAGTTCTTC.

This clone showed up just once. The chain combines TRBV9 with TRBJ1-6; TRBD1 matches at 11 bases. Germline V gene data show CDR1 as SGDLS and CDR2 as YYNGEE. Losses at the gene ends were 4 bases for V and 11 bases for J; bases not matched to a gene: 5. This CDR3 spans 14 amino acids. The DNA for the CDR3 is TGTGCCAGCAGCTTCCGGGACAGGGGGACACCCCTCCACTTT. It translates to CASSFRDRGTPLHF.

The J gene is TRBJ2-7, the V gene TRBV14, with D unresolved. With 3 bases removed from V and 2 bases from J, the gap between germline ends came to 5 bases. Germline V gives CDR1 SGHDN, CDR2 FVKESK. The CDR3 sequence is 12 residues long. CDR3 coding DNA: TGTGCCAGCAGCCACTTAACCTACGAGCAGTACTTC. Translation gives CASSHLTYEQYF.

The rearrangement joins TRBV7-3 to TRBJ2-7; TRBD1 matches 9 bases. With V trimmed by 5 bases and J by 3 bases, 5 bases remained unmatched. Germline V gives CDR1 SGHTA, CDR2 FQGTGA. This CDR3 spans 14 amino acids. For the CDR3, the DNA is TGTGCCAGCAGCAGGACAGGGGATCTCTACGAGCAGTACTTC. Its translation is CASSRTGDLYEQYF.

This clone was seen a few times. V usage is TRBV5-4 and J usage is TRBJ1-2; no clear D. Between the trimmed V and J ends, which lost 3 bases and 0 bases, there was a span of 9 bases. CDR3 length: 14 residues. Germline V gives CDR1 SGHNT, CDR2 YYREEE (reference sequence). The CDR3 reads CASSWETPNYGYTF. The CDR3 region has the DNA TGTGCCAGCAGCTGGGAGACACCTAACTATGGCTACACCTTC.

This clone was observed a handful of times. The J gene is TRBJ1-6, the V gene TRBV30; perhaps TRBD1 as D (6 bases). The CDR3 contains 12 residues. V was trimmed by 2 bases and J by 18 bases, leaving 17 bases between them. The germline V gene encodes CDR1 GTSNPN and CDR2 SVGIG (reference sequence). The CDR3 DNA follows: TGTGCCTGGAGTCCCCGCAGGGGAATTTACCACTTT. Residues: CAWSPRRGIYHF.